The rows below give T cell receptor beta chains drawn from one sample of a study of T cells in Graves' hyperthyroidism and ophthalmopathy. A single record per CDR3 protein comes from TCRdb applying MiXCR to the multiplex PCR reads. In the table there are about 290,000 distinct CDR3 sequences, approximately 14% of which are singletons. Input material: blood. Receptors were obtained from a woman aged 50 to 60 with Graves' hyperthyroidism that later progressed to Graves' ophthalmopathy. Both conserved end residues are part of each CDR3. The D gene is left open where the match is weak. Clone size, where shown, is once, few, many, or a class for clones that have expanded.

v_gene: TRBV27; abundance: NA; len: 15; j_gene: TRBJ1-6; d_gene: NA; CDR3aa: CASSSLGTYNSPLHF; CDR3nt: TGTGCCAGCAGTTCTCTGGGCACCTATAATTCACCCCTCCACTTT
v_gene: TRBV24-1; abundance: NA; len: 13; j_gene: TRBJ2-5; d_gene: NA; CDR3aa: CATSGYPQETQYF; CDR3nt: TGTGCCACCAGTGGGTATCCACAAGAGACCCAGTACTTC
v_gene: TRBV19; abundance: few; len: 16; j_gene: TRBJ1-1; d_gene: NA; CDR3aa: CASSEFAGDVRTEAFF; CDR3nt: TGTGCCAGTAGTGAGTTTGCAGGGGACGTGAGGACTGAAGCTTTCTTT
v_gene: TRBV9; abundance: NA; len: 15; j_gene: TRBJ1-4; d_gene: TRBD1; CDR3aa: CASSVEGRGDEKLFF; CDR3nt: TGTGCCAGCAGCGTAGAGGGCAGGGGGGATGAAAAACTGTTTTTT
v_gene: TRBV5-4; abundance: NA; len: 16; j_gene: TRBJ1-6; d_gene: NA; CDR3aa: CASSPTPGGQRSPLHF; CDR3nt: TGTGCCAGCAGCCCAACTCCGGGCGGACAAAGGTCACCCCTCCACTTT
v_gene: TRBV7-3; abundance: many; len: 17; j_gene: TRBJ2-3; d_gene: TRBD2; CDR3aa: CASSLPSGRAGPDTQYF; CDR3nt: TGTGCCAGCAGCTTACCTAGCGGGAGGGCCGGCCCAGATACGCAGTATTTT
v_gene: TRBV27; abundance: few; len: 14; j_gene: TRBJ1-5; d_gene: NA; CDR3aa: CASSEGGAQQPQHF; CDR3nt: TGTGCCAGCAGTGAGGGTGGGGCGCAGCAGCCCCAGCATTTT
v_gene: TRBV5-6; abundance: NA; len: 15; j_gene: TRBJ1-2; d_gene: NA; CDR3aa: CASSLGLGARYGYTF; CDR3nt: TGTGCCAGCAGCTTGGGGCTCGGGGCGAGGTATGGCTACACCTTC
v_gene: TRBV2; abundance: NA; len: 15; j_gene: TRBJ1-4; d_gene: TRBD1; CDR3aa: CASSELGTGNEKLFF; CDR3nt: TGTGCCAGCAGTGAACTTGGGACAGGCAATGAAAAACTGTTTTTT
v_gene: TRBV6-1; abundance: NA; len: 15; j_gene: TRBJ2-5; d_gene: TRBD2; CDR3aa: CASRETSGALETQYF; CDR3nt: TGTGCCAGCAGGGAAACTAGCGGGGCGCTAGAGACCCAGTACTTC
v_gene: TRBV11-2; abundance: many; len: 15; j_gene: TRBJ2-7; d_gene: TRBD2; CDR3aa: CASSPNSLAGTEQYF; CDR3nt: TGTGCCAGCAGCCCCAATAGTCTAGCGGGAACCGAGCAGTACTTC
v_gene: TRBV19; abundance: NA; len: 16; j_gene: TRBJ1-5; d_gene: NA; CDR3aa: CASSPRRGTDPQPQHF; CDR3nt: TGTGCCAGTAGTCCCCGTCGAGGGACCGACCCTCAGCCCCAGCATTTT
v_gene: TRBV27; abundance: many; len: 15; j_gene: TRBJ2-3; d_gene: NA; CDR3aa: CASSLSYGGTDTQYF; CDR3nt: TGTGCCAGCAGTCTCTCCTATGGGGGCACAGATACGCAGTATTTT
v_gene: TRBV7-9; abundance: NA; len: 16; j_gene: TRBJ2-2; d_gene: NA; CDR3aa: CASSPRGGGVGGELFF; CDR3nt: TGTGCCAGCAGCCCCCGCGGCGGTGGGGTTGGCGGGGAGCTGTTTTTT
v_gene: TRBV5-1; abundance: NA; len: 14; j_gene: TRBJ2-3; d_gene: TRBD2; CDR3aa: CASSSSGIEDTQYF; CDR3nt: TGCGCCAGCAGCTCTAGCGGGATCGAAGATACGCAGTATTTT
v_gene: TRBV28; abundance: many; len: 19; j_gene: TRBJ1-5; d_gene: TRBD1; CDR3aa: CASSSSRQGASGGNQPQHF; CDR3nt: TGTGCCAGCAGTTCCTCGAGACAGGGGGCATCGGGGGGGAATCAGCCCCAGCATTTT
v_gene: TRBV28; abundance: NA; len: 15; j_gene: TRBJ1-5; d_gene: NA; CDR3aa: CASRTRGLGNQPQHF; CDR3nt: TGTGCCAGCAGGACAAGGGGTCTCGGCAATCAGCCCCAGCATTTT
v_gene: TRBV5-1; abundance: many; len: 14; j_gene: TRBJ2-7; d_gene: NA; CDR3aa: CASSSTGPDYEQYF; CDR3nt: TGCGCCAGCAGCTCAACAGGCCCTGACTACGAGCAGTACTTC